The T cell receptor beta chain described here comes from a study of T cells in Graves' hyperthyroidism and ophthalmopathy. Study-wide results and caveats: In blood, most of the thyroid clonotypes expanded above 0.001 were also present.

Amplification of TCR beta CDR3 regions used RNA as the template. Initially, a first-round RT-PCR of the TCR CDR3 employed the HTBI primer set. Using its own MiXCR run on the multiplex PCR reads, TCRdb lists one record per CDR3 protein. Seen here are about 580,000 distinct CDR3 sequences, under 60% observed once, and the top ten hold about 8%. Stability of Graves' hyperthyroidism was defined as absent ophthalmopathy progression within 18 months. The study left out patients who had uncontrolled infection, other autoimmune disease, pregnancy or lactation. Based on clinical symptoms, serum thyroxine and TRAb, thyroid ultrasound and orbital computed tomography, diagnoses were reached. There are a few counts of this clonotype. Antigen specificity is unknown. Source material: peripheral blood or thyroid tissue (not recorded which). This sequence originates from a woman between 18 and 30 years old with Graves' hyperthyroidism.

The CDR3 loop is CSARDLLAGGAYEQYF. CDR3 in DNA: TGCAGTGCTAGAGACCTTCTAGCGGGAGGAGCCTACGAGCAGTACTTC. J is TRBJ2-7 and V is TRBV20-1; 11 positions agree with TRBD2. In germline, CDR1 is DFQATT, CDR2 SNEGSKA (reference sequence). This CDR3 is 16 amino acids long. Trimming removed 0 bases from V and 2 bases from J; junction bases left unmatched: 6.